This T cell receptor beta chain was documented in a study of blood T cell repertoires in COVID-19. Study information: Material from acute and convalescent COVID-19 was sourced from the United States, Italy and Spain. In each case, the material was cDNA or gDNA derived from T cells, B-cell-depleted T cells, or PBMCs.

Germline values: CDR1 MNHEY, CDR2 SVGAGI. Trimming pared 5 bases from V and 0 bases from J, leaving 11 bases between. This CDR3 contains 15 residues. The authors' processing: Estimates of nucleated cell counts were drawn from the amplification of reference gene primers. Assay used: immunoSEQ multiplex PCR; TCRdb lists only in-frame clones, some missing. V, J and clone size reflect that table, while D and trimming were determined from the DNA. Of almost 100,000 clones in the sample, roughly 86% were seen once. This TCR was recovered from a middle-aged man with acute or convalescent COVID-19. The rearrangement joins TRBV6-5 to TRBJ1-3, with no clear D. Sequenced: peripheral blood. The CDR3 nucleotides are TGTGCCAGCAGTACGCAGCGTAGCTCTGGAAACACCATATATTTT. It is translated as CASSTQRSSGNTIYF.